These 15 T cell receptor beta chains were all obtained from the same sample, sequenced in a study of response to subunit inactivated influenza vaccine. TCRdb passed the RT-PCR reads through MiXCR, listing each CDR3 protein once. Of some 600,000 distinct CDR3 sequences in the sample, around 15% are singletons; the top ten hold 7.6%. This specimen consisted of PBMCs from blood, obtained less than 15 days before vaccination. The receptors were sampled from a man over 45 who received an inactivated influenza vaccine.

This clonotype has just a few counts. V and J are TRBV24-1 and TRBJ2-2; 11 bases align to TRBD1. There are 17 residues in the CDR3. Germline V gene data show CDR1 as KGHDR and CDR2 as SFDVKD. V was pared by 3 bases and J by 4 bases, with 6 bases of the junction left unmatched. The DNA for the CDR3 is TGTGCCACCAGTGATCCCCCCGGGACAGGGGGCACCGGGGAGCTGTTTTTT. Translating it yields CATSDPPGTGGTGELFF.

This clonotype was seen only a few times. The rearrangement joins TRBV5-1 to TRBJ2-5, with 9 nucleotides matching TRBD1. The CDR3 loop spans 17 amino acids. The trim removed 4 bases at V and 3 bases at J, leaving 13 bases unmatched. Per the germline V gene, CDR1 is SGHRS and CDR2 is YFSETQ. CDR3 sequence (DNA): TGCGCCAGCAGCCCTCCCCCGGGACAGGGAACTGAAGAGACCCAGTACTTC. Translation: CASSPPPGQGTEETQYF.

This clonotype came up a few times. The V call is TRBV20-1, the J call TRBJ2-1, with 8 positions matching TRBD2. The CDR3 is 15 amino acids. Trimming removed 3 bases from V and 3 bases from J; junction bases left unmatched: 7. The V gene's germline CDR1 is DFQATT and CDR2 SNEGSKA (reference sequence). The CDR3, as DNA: TGCAGTGCTAGGGCATTAGCGGGACACTACAATGAGCAGTTCTTC. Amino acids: CSARALAGHYNEQFF.

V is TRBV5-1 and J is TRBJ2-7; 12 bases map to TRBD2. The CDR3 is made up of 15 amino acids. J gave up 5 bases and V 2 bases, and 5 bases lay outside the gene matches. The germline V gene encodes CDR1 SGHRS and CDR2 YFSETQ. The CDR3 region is CASSFRLAGDHEQYF. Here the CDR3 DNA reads TGCGCCAGCAGCTTCCGACTAGCGGGAGACCACGAGCAGTACTTC.

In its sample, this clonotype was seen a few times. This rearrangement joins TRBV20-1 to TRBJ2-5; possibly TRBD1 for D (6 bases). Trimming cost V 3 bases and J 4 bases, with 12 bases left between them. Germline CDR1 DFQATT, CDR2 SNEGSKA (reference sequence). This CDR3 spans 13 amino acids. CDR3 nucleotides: TGCAGTGCTAGTAGGGGGAGTTCAGAGACCCAGTACTTC. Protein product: CSASRGSSETQYF.

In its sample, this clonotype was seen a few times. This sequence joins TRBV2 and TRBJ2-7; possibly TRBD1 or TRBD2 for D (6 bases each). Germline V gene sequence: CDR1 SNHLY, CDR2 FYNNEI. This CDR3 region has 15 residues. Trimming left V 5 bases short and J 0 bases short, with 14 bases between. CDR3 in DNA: TGTGCCAGCAGTCGAGGAGGGACAAGCTCCTACGAGCAGTACTTC. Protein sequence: CASSRGGTSSYEQYF.

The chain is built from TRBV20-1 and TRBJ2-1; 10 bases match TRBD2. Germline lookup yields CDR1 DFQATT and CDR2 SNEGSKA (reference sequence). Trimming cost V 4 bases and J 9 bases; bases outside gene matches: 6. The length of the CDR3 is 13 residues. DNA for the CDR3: TGCAGTGCTACTCTAGCGGGGGCTGGTGAGCAGTTCTTC. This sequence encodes CSATLAGAGEQFF.

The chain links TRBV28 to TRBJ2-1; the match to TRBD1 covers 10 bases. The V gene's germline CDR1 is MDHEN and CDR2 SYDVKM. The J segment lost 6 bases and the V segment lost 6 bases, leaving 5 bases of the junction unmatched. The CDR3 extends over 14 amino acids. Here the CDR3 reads CASRPGQGSNEQFF. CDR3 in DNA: TGTGCCAGCAGGCCGGGACAGGGGAGCAATGAGCAGTTCTTC.

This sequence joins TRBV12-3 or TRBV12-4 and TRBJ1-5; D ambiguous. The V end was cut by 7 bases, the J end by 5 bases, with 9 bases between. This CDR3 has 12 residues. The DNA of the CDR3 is TGTGCCAGCACCACTCTGGATCAGCCCCAGCATTTT. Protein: CASTTLDQPQHF.

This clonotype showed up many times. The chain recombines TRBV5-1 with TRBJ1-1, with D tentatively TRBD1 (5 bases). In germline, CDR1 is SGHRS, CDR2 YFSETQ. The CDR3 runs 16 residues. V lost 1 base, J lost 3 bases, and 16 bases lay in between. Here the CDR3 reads CASSLSSGRLDTEAFF. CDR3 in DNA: TGCGCCAGCAGCTTGAGCTCAGGGAGGTTGGACACTGAAGCTTTCTTT.

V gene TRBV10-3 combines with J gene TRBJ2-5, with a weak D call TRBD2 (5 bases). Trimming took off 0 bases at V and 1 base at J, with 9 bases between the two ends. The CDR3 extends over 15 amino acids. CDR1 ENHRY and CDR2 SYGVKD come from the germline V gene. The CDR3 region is CAISESFTSQETQYF. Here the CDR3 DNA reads TGTGCCATCAGTGAGTCTTTTACTAGCCAAGAGACCCAGTACTTC.

CDR3: CATSADPFGYTF. The CDR3 bases are TGTGCCACCAGTGCCGACCCCTTCGGCTACACCTTC. This chain uses TRBV24-1 with TRBJ1-2; D is unresolved. The germline V gene encodes CDR1 KGHDR and CDR2 SFDVKD. Between the trimmed V and J ends, which lost 5 bases and 8 bases, there was a span of 11 bases. This CDR3 contains 12 residues.

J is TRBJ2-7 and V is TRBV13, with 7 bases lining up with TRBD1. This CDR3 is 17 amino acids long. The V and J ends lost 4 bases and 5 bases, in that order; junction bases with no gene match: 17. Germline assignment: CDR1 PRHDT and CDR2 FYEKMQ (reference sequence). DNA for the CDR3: TGTGCCAGCAGCTCTAGGGGGCTAGACGGAGGATCCGACGAGCAGTACTTC. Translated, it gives CASSSRGLDGGSDEQYF.

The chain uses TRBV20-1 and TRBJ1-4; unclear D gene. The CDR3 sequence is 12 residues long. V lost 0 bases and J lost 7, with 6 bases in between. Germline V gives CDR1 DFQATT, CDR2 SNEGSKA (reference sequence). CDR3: CSARDGGEKLFF. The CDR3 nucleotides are TGCAGTGCTAGAGATGGTGGTGAAAAACTGTTTTTT.

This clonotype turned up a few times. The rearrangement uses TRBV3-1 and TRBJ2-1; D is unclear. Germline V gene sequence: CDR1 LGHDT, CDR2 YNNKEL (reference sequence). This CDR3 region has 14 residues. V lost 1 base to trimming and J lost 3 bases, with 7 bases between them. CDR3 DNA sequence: TGTGCCAGCAGCCAAGCGGTCCTCTACAATGAGCAGTTCTTC. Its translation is CASSQAVLYNEQFF.